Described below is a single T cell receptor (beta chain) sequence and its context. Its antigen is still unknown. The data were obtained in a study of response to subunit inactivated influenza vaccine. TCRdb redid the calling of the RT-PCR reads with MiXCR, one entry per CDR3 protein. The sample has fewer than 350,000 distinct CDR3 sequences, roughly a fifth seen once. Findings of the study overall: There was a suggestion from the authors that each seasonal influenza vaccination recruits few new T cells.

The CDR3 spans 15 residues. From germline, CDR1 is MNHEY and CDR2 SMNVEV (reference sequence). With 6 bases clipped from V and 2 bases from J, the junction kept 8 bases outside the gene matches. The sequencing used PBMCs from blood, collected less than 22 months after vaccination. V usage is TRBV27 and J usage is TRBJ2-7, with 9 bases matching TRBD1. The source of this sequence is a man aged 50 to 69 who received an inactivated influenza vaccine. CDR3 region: CASSPGTGRTYEQYF. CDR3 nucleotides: TGTGCCAGCAGCCCGGGGACAGGGAGGACCTACGAGCAGTACTTC.